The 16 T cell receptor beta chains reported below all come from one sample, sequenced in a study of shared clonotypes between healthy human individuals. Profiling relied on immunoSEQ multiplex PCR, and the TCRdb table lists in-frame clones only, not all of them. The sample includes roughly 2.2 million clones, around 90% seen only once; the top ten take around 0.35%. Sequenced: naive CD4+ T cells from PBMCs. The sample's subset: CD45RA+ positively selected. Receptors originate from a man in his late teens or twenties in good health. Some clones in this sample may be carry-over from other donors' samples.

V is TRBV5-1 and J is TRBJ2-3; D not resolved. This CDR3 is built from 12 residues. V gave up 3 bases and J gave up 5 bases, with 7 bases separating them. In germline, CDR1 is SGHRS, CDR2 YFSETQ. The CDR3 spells CASSSNRDTQYF. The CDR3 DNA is TGCGCCAGCAGCTCCAATAGAGATACGCAGTATTTT.

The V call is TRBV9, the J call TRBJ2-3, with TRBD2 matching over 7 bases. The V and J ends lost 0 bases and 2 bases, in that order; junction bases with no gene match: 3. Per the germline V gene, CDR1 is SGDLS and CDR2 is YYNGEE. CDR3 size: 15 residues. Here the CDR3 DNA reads TGTGCCAGCAGCGTAGGACTAGCCCCCACAGATACGCAGTATTTT. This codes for CASSVGLAPTDTQYF.

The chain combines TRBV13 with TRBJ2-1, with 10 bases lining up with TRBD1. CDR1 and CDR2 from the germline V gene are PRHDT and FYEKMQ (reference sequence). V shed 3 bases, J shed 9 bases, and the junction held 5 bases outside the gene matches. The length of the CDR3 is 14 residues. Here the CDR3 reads CASSFRQGAGEQFF. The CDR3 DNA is TGTGCCAGCAGCTTCCGACAGGGGGCGGGTGAGCAGTTCTTC. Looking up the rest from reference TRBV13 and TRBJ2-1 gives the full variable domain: AAGVIQSPRHLIKEKRETATLKCYPIPRHDTVYWYQQGPGQDPQFLISFYEKMQSDKGSIPDRFSAQQFSDYHSELNMSSLELGDSALYFCASSFRQGAGEQFFGPGTRLTVL.

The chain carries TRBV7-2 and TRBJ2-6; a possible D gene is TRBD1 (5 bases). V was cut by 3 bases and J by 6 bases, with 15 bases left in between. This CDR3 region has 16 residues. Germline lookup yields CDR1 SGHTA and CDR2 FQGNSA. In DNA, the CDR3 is TGTGCCAGCAGCTTCGGACAAGGCGGTTCGGCCAACGTCCTGACTTTC. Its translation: CASSFGQGGSANVLTF.

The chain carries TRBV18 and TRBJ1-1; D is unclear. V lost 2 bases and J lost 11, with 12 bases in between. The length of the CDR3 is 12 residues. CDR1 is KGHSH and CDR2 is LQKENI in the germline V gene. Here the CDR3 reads CASSPGGQSAFF. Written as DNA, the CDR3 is TGTGCCAGCTCACCAGGCGGGCAGTCCGCTTTCTTT.

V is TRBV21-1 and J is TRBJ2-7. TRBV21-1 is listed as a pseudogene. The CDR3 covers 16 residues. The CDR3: CASSKEGVKGFYEQYF. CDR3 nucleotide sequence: TGTGCCAGCAGCAAAGAGGGAGTAAAGGGGTTCTACGAGCAGTACTTC.

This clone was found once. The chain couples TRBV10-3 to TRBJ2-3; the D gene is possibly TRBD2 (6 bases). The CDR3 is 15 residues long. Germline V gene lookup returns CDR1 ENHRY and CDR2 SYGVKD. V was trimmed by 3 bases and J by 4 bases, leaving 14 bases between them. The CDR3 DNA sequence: TGTGCCATCAGTGACGGGAGCAGGGATGCAGATACGCAGTATTTT. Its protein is CAISDGSRDADTQYF.

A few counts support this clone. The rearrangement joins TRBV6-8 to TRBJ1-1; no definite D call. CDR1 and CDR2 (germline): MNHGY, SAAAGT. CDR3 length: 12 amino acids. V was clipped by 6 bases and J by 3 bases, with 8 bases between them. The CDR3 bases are TGTGCCAGCAGAGGACTGCACACTGAAGCTTTCTTT. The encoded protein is CASRGLHTEAFF.

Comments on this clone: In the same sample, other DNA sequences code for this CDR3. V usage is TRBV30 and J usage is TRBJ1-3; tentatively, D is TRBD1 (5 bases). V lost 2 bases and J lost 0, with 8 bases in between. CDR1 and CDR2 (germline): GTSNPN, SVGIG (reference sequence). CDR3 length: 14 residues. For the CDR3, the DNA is TGTGCCTGGAGTACAGGAGGCTCTGGAAACACCATATATTTT. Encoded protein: CAWSTGGSGNTIYF.

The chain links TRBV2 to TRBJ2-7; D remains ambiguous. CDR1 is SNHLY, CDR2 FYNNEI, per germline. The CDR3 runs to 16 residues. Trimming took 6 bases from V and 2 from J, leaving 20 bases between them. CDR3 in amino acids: CASSPEQSHITYEQYF. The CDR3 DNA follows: TGTGCCAGCAGCCCAGAACAGTCCCATATCACCTACGAGCAGTACTTC.

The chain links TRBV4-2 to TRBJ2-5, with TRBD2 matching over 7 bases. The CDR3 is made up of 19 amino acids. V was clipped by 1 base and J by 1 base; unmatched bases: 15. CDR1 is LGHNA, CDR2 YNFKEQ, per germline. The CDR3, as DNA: TGTGCCAGCAGCCAAGTTGTTTTTTTAGCGGGTCTCGCCCAAGAGACCCAGTACTTC. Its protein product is CASSQVVFLAGLAQETQYF.

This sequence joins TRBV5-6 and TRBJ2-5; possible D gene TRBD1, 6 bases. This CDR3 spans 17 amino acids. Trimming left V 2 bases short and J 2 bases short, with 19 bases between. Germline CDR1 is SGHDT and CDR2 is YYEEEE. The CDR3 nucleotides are TGTGCCAGCAGCTTTAACAGGGCTAGAGGGGGACAAGAGACCCAGTACTTC. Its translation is CASSFNRARGGQETQYF. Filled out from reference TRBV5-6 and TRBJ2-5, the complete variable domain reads DAGVTQSPTHLIKTRGQQVTLRCSPKSGHDTVSWYQQALGQGPQFIFQYYEEEERQRGNFPDRFSGHQFPNYSSELNVNALLLGDSALYLCASSFNRARGGQETQYFGPGTRLLVL.

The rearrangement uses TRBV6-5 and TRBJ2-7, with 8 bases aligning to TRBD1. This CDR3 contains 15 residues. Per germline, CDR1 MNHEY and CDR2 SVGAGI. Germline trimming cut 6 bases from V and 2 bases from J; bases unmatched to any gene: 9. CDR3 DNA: TGTGCCAGCAGCCGTTTTGAGACAGGGGCCTACGAGCAGTACTTC. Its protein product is CASSRFETGAYEQYF.

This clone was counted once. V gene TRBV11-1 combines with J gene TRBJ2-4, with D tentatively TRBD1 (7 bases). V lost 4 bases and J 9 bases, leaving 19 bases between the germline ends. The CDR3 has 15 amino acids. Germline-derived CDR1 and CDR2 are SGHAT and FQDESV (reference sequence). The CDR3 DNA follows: TGTGCCAGCAGCTCTTCCCCAGGGGGGAAGGGCATTCAGTACTTC. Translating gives CASSSSPGGKGIQYF.

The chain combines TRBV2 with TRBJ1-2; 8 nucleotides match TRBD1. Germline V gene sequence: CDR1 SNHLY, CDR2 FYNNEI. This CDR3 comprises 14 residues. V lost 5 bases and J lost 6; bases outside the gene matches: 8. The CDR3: CASSRNGQGHGYTF. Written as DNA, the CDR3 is TGTGCCAGCAGTCGTAACGGACAGGGCCATGGCTACACCTTC.

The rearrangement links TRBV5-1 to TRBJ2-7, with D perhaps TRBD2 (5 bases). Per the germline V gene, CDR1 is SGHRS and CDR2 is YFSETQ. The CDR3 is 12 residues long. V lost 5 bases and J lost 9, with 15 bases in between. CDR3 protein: CASSYSGFGQYF. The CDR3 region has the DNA TGCGCCAGCAGTTATTCGGGGTTCGGGCAGTACTTC.